The clone carrying this TCR beta chain was recorded many times. The data were obtained in a study of T cells in Graves' hyperthyroidism and ophthalmopathy. The diagnostic basis comprised clinical symptoms, serum thyroxine and TRAb, thyroid ultrasound and orbital computed tomography. Fresh 10 ml peripheral blood yielded PBMCs. Researchers amplified the TCR beta CDR3 regions from RNA transcripts. Carried out on the TCR CDR3, a first-round RT-PCR used the HTBI primer set. TCRdb used MiXCR to reprocess the multiplex PCR reads, holding one entry per CDR3 protein. The table includes around 300,000 distinct CDR3 sequences, 13% to 15% detected once. CDR1 and CDR2 (germline): PRHDT, FYEKMQ (reference sequence). This CDR3 spans 13 amino acids. V was pared by 0 bases and J by 8 bases, with 3 bases of the junction left unmatched.

The sequence derives from a woman aged 45-65 years with Graves' hyperthyroidism that later progressed to Graves' ophthalmopathy. The J gene is TRBJ1-2, the V gene TRBV13; 7 bases agree with TRBD1. The specimen was blood. CDR3 in amino acids: CASSLGTGSGYTF. CDR3 DNA: TGTGCCAGCAGCTTAGGGACAGGGAGCGGCTACACCTTC.